This T cell receptor beta chain was sequenced during a study of breast tumors, draining lymph nodes, adjacent tissues. Study-wide results and caveats: Compared with lymph nodes, tumors were less diverse; compared with nontumor tissue, more. Luminal-like breast cancer showed significantly greater tumor-nontumor repertoire similarity than basal-like breast cancer did.

As regards this clonotype: Its antigen is as yet unknown. At one boundary the junction diverges from the germline segment, which might be a read error.

Samples came from axillary lymph nodes draining the breast cancer. MiXCR, run by TCRdb on the multiplex PCR reads, gives a single entry per CDR3 protein. Counted here are tens of thousands of distinct CDR3 sequences, under 25% occurring once; the ten biggest clones make up about 2.2%. This CDR3 has 15 residues. The germline CDR1 and CDR2 sequences are SGHAT and FQNNGV. Sequenced material: axillary lymph node tissue. The chain has TRBV11-2 and TRBJ2-5; D might be TRBD2 (5 bases). This clonotype was obtained from a female donor with breast cancer. Some clones in this sample may be carry-over from other donors' samples. The CDR3 nucleotides read TGTGCCAGCAGCTTTTTCCCAGAGGGAGAAGAGACCCGGTACTTC. This gives the protein CASSFFPEGEETRYF.